Listed below are T cell receptor beta chains from one sample, sequenced in a study of OX40 agonist ivuxolimab in advanced cancers. Assay: immunoSEQ multiplex PCR; the TCRdb copy retains only in-frame clones and omits some. The table has roughly 50,000 clones, about 86% seen once. This material consisted of CD4+ or CD8+ T cells sorted from blood, taken in a trial of the OX40 agonist ivuxolimab. The receptor source for this set is an adult with an advanced solid tumor such as melanoma, head and neck, liver or kidney cancer. The CDR3 runs from the conserved cysteine through the conserved F or W. A D gene is named only where the DNA matches it firmly. Size tells how often a clone was seen (once, few, many) or the class of an expanded clone, and some rows leave it out.

d_gene	len	v_gene	j_gene	abundance	CDR3aa	CDR3nt
TRBD1	14	TRBV11-2	TRBJ1-6	.	CASSSDRVIGPLHF	TGTGCCAGCAGCTCTGACAGGGTGATTGGCCCCCTCCACTTT
.	15	TRBV14	TRBJ1-6	.	CASSQEARVNSPLHF	TGTGCCAGCAGCCAAGAAGCCAGGGTGAATTCACCCCTCCACTTT
TRBD1	15	TRBV18	TRBJ2-3	.	CASSPSTGGVDTQYF	TGTGCCAGCTCACCGAGCACAGGGGGCGTCGATACGCAGTATTTT
TRBD1	14	TRBV30	TRBJ1-1	.	CAWSVHRGSTEAFF	TGTGCCTGGAGTGTTCACAGGGGCAGCACTGAAGCTTTCTTT
TRBD1	18	TRBV5-1	TRBJ2-3	.	CASSLARTDRAYTDTQYF	TGCGCCAGCAGCTTGGCGCGCACGGACAGGGCTTACACAGATACGCAGTATTTT
.	12	TRBV18	TRBJ2-7	.	CASSPAGDEQYF	TGTGCCAGCTCACCCGCCGGGGACGAGCAGTACTTC
.	15	TRBV5-1	TRBJ1-4	.	CASSLDVIGTEKLFF	TGCGCCAGCAGCTTGGACGTTATAGGGACTGAAAAACTGTTTTTT
TRBD1	13	TRBV14	TRBJ1-2	.	CASRQGATYGYTF	TGTGCCAGCCGACAGGGGGCTACCTATGGCTACACCTTC
TRBD1	16	TRBV28	TRBJ1-5	once	CASRSGTDYLAQPQHF	TGTGCCAGCCGCTCCGGGACAGATTATCTGGCTCAGCCCCAGCATTTT
TRBD1	13	TRBV5-5	TRBJ1-6	.	CASIRDSNSPLHF	TGTGCCAGCATCCGGGACAGCAATTCACCCCTCCACTTT
.	15	TRBV6-1	TRBJ2-2	medium-sized	CASSVQGKVAGELFF	TGTGCCAGCAGTGTGCAGGGAAAAGTAGCCGGGGAGCTGTTTTTT